This T cell receptor beta chain stems from a study of T cells expressing NK-cell markers. Study-level information: HCMV serostatus: most of the eight sequenced donors positive, one negative.

The authors generated TCR beta cDNA through 5'RACE template switching with UMIs. With the 5' RACE reads reprocessed, TCRdb shows one record per CDR3 protein and no DNA. The specimen's table records about 460,000 distinct CDR3 sequences. Germline assignment: CDR1 SEHNR and CDR2 FQNEAQ (reference sequence). The CDR3 has 12 amino acids. The source is a woman between 45 and 60 years old in good health. Sequenced material: blood T cells: a sorted CD56 or NKG2C T cell subset, CD4+ or CD8+ T cells, or bulk PBMC T cells (not recorded which). The chain couples TRBV7-9 to TRBJ1-1; absent DNA, TCRdb's TRBD1 call cannot be checked. The CDR3 reads CASSLAQGKAFF.